The 25 T cell receptor beta chains below all came from one sample that was sequenced in a study of OX40 agonist ivuxolimab in advanced cancers. Some clones are missing from TCRdb's copy, which holds only in-frame ones; the method was immunoSEQ multiplex PCR. The data show around 38,000 clones, about 84% seen once. The sequences come from CD4+ or CD8+ T cells sorted from blood, collected in a trial of the OX40 agonist ivuxolimab. Every receptor here comes from an adult with an advanced solid tumor such as melanoma, head and neck, liver or kidney cancer.

The chain uses TRBV6-4 and TRBJ1-1; D possibly corresponds to TRBD1 (5 bases). Germline CDR1 and CDR2: MRHNA and SNTAGT. The CDR3 consists of 14 residues. V lost 8 bases and J 0 bases, leaving 13 bases between the germline ends. CDR3 sequence: CASRPGPLNTEAFF. The DNA of the CDR3 is TGTGCCAGCCGCCCGGGGCCGCTGAACACTGAAGCTTTCTTT.

As concerns this clone: An end of the junction does not agree with germline; a read error may underlie this. V usage is TRBV5-1 and J usage is TRBJ2-7, with a tentative D call TRBD2 (6 bases). CDR3 length: 16 amino acids. Germline values: CDR1 SGHRS, CDR2 YFSETQ. Here the CDR3 reads CASSGGRRGTSYEQYF. DNA for the CDR3: TGCGCCAGCAGCGGCGGGCGGCGGGGTACCTCCTACGAGCAGTATTTC.

The chain is built from TRBV11-2 and TRBJ1-1; D remains ambiguous. Germline V gene lookup returns CDR1 SGHAT and CDR2 FQNNGV. V dropped 1 base and J dropped 0 bases, with 9 bases sitting between them. The CDR3 spans 15 residues. CDR3 sequence (DNA): TGTGCCAGCAGCTTAGGTATAGAGATGAACACTGAAGCTTTCTTT. This codes for CASSLGIEMNTEAFF. The full variable domain, rest sourced from reference TRBV11-2 and TRBJ1-1, is EAGVAQSPRYKIIEKRQSVAFWCNPISGHATLYWYQQILGQGPKLLIQFQNNGVVDDSQLPKDRFSAERLKGVDSTLKIQPAKLEDSAVYLCASSLGIEMNTEAFFGQGTRLTVV.

This chain joins TRBV25-1 and TRBJ2-2, with D unresolved. Trimming left V 3 bases short and J 7 bases short, with 12 bases between. CDR3 size: 14 residues. Germline V CDR1 and CDR2: MGHDK, SYGVNS. CDR3 in amino acids: CASSDEKFVGELFF. The CDR3 nucleotides read TGTGCCAGCAGTGATGAAAAGTTTGTCGGGGAGCTGTTTTTT.

This chain uses TRBV19 with TRBJ1-3, with D perhaps matching TRBD1 (5 bases). The V and J ends lost 4 bases and 4 bases respectively, with 14 bases between them. CDR3 length: 15 residues. The germline gives CDR1 LNHDA, CDR2 SQIVND (reference sequence). CDR3 residues: CASSTQAGPGNTIYF. CDR3 in DNA: TGTGCCAGTAGTACCCAAGCGGGACCCGGAAACACCATATATTTT.

The chain links TRBV5-6 to TRBJ2-5; D is possibly TRBD1 (6 bases). Germline V gene sequence: CDR1 SGHDT, CDR2 YYEEEE. The V and J ends lost 0 bases and 3 bases respectively, with 12 bases between them. The CDR3 totals 15 residues. CDR3 in DNA: TGTGCCAGCAGCTTGGCCGGGACACTAGAAGAGACCCAGTACTTC. Translation gives CASSLAGTLEETQYF. The full variable domain, in which reference TRBV5-6 and TRBJ2-5 provide the parts outside the CDR3, is DAGVTQSPTHLIKTRGQQVTLRCSPKSGHDTVSWYQQALGQGPQFIFQYYEEEERQRGNFPDRFSGHQFPNYSSELNVNALLLGDSALYLCASSLAGTLEETQYFGPGTRLLVL.

The genes are TRBV11-1 and TRBJ2-3; D is tentatively TRBD1 or TRBD2 (5 bases each). The CDR3 extends over 14 amino acids. CDR1 and CDR2 (germline): SGHAT, FQDESV (reference sequence). The germline V and J ends were trimmed by 5 bases and 0 bases, with 9 bases remaining between them. The CDR3 coding sequence is TGTGCCAGCAGCCAGGGAGCCAGCACAGATACGCAGTATTTT. Amino acids: CASSQGASTDTQYF.

This chain links TRBV6-4 with TRBJ2-3; TRBD1 matches 10 bases. Germline V gene sequence: CDR1 MRHNA, CDR2 SNTAGT. After removal of 5 bases from V and 4 bases from J, the junction contained 6 bases not matched to a gene. CDR3 size: 15 residues. The DNA for the CDR3 is TGTGCCAGCAGTCGACAGGGGGCGTTTGCAGATACGCAGTATTTT. Encoded protein: CASSRQGAFADTQYF.

This clone was seen more than once but under ten times. The genes are TRBV10-3 and TRBJ2-5, with 14 nucleotides matching TRBD2. CDR1 is ENHRY, CDR2 SYGVKD, per germline. The CDR3 has 16 amino acids. V trimming: 5 bases; J trimming: 5 bases; junction bases outside the gene matches: 7. This CDR3 is CAISHPTSGGAETQYF. The CDR3 coding sequence is TGTGCCATCAGTCATCCGACTAGCGGGGGGGCTGAGACCCAGTACTTC.

Only a few counts were recorded for this clone. The chain uses TRBV10-2 and TRBJ2-2; D is undetermined. Trimming pared 8 bases from V and 4 bases from J, leaving 5 bases between. The CDR3 loop spans 11 amino acids. CDR1 is WSHSY and CDR2 is SAAADI in the germline V gene. CDR3 nucleotide sequence: TGCGCCAGCGCGGTCACCGGGGAGCTGTTTTTT. It specifies CASAVTGELFF.

The chain combines TRBV5-1 with TRBJ1-4; D ambiguous. Between the trimmed V and J ends, which lost 0 bases and 0 bases, there was a span of 12 bases. The CDR3 extends over 17 amino acids. Germline V gene data show CDR1 as SGHRS and CDR2 as YFSETQ. The CDR3 protein is CASSLAFSGATNEKLFF. The CDR3, as DNA: TGCGCCAGCAGCTTGGCCTTTTCAGGAGCAACTAATGAAAAACTGTTTTTT.

The CDR3 DNA follows: TGTGCCAGTAGTCCCACCGGGCTGGCCACTGAAGCTTTCTTT. The encoded protein is CASSPTGLATEAFF. This rearrangement joins TRBV19 to TRBJ1-1; no firm D call. The length of the CDR3 is 14 residues. V was shortened by 5 bases and J by 4 bases, with 14 bases between the two germline ends. Germline CDR1 LNHDA, CDR2 SQIVND (reference sequence).

The rearrangement links TRBV4-1 to TRBJ2-1, with 11 bases fitting TRBD2. CDR1 and CDR2 from the germline V gene are MGHRA and YSYEKL. The V segment lost 4 bases and the J segment 8 bases; nucleotides outside the gene matches: 7. The length of the CDR3 is 15 residues. The chain's CDR3 is CASSLSGRASDEQFF. CDR3 nucleotides: TGCGCCAGCAGCCTTAGCGGGAGGGCCTCTGATGAGCAGTTCTTC.

The rearrangement links TRBV4-3 to TRBJ1-1, with a weak D call TRBD1 (5 bases). The CDR3 runs to 18 residues. The V end lost 0 bases, the J end lost 0 bases, and 17 bases lay between the germline ends. Germline values: CDR1 LGHNA, CDR2 YSLEER. For the CDR3, the DNA is TGCGCCAGCAGCCAAGAGAGGGGTGGAGGGCCCTTGAACACTGAAGCTTTCTTT. Residues: CASSQERGGGPLNTEAFF.

The chain uses TRBV6-1 and TRBJ1-4; D is undetermined. Germline V CDR1 and CDR2: MNHNS, SASEGT. CDR3 length: 15 amino acids. V lost 2 bases and J lost 4, with 11 bases in between. The CDR3 is CASSESRRYNEKLFF. The CDR3 DNA is TGTGCCAGCAGTGAATCCCGGCGGTATAATGAAAAACTGTTTTTT.

The chain couples TRBV7-2 to TRBJ2-1, with D perhaps matching TRBD2 (5 bases). Germline CDR1 SGHTA, CDR2 FQGNSA. CDR3 length: 15 amino acids. V was cut by 5 bases and J by 10 bases, with 21 bases left in between. The CDR3 protein is CASSLRLIRTYEQFF. In DNA, the CDR3 is TGTGCCAGCAGCCTCCGCCTCATAAGGACTTACGAGCAGTTCTTC. Looking up the rest from reference TRBV7-2 and TRBJ2-1 gives the full variable domain: GAGVSQSPSNKVTEKGKDVELRCDPISGHTALYWYRQSLGQGLEFLIYFQGNSAPDKSGLPSDRFSAERTGGSVSTLTIQRTQQEDSAVYLCASSLRLIRTYEQFFGPGTRLTVL.

The chain joins TRBV7-9 to TRBJ1-5; no definite D call. The CDR3 contains 13 residues. Germline V gene data show CDR1 as SEHNR and CDR2 as FQNEAQ (reference sequence). Trimming removed 4 bases at V and 4 bases at J, with 8 bases between. The CDR3 DNA follows: TGTGCCAGCAGCTCCGGGCTGAATCAGCCCCAGCATTTT. It translates to CASSSGLNQPQHF.

This clone appeared a few times. The chain joins TRBV2 to TRBJ1-5; D unclear. This CDR3 is 14 amino acids long. Germline V gives CDR1 SNHLY, CDR2 FYNNEI. V was clipped by 5 bases and J by 4 bases, with 12 bases between them. The CDR3 reads CASSQEGYNQPQHF. The CDR3 nucleotides are TGTGCCAGCAGTCAGGAGGGTTATAATCAGCCCCAGCATTTT.

V and J are TRBV7-3 and TRBJ2-7, with 10 bases that match TRBD2. CDR3 size: 14 residues. The ends lost 3 bases at V and 2 bases at J; junction bases unmatched: 1. The germline V gene encodes CDR1 SGHTA and CDR2 FQGTGA. CDR3 sequence (DNA): TGTGCCAGCAGCTTTAGCGGGGGGACCTACGAGCAGTACTTC. This codes for CASSFSGGTYEQYF.

The chain is built from TRBV6-6 and TRBJ2-7, with D possibly being TRBD1 (6 bases). The CDR3 totals 11 residues. V lost 8 bases, J lost 3 bases, and 8 bases lay in between. CDR1 and CDR2 from the germline V gene are MNHNY and SVGAGI (reference sequence). The CDR3, as DNA: TGTGCCAGCCAGGACAGCTACGAGCAGTACTTC. Protein: CASQDSYEQYF.

The chain uses TRBV18 and TRBJ2-7; 7 bases are a match to TRBD1. CDR1 and CDR2 (germline): KGHSH, LQKENI. This CDR3 comprises 15 residues. J gave up 4 bases and V 2 bases, and 8 bases lay outside the gene matches. The CDR3 spells CASSPEQGWGYEQYF. The DNA for the CDR3 is TGTGCCAGCTCACCAGAACAGGGGTGGGGATACGAGCAGTACTTC.

The chain joins TRBV28 to TRBJ1-1; possible D gene TRBD1, 5 bases. From germline, CDR1 is MDHEN and CDR2 SYDVKM. V lost 6 bases and J 1 base, leaving 12 bases between the germline ends. This CDR3 is 14 amino acids long. CDR3 residues: CASRGANKNTEAFF. The CDR3 DNA is TGTGCCAGCAGAGGGGCCAACAAGAACACTGAAGCTTTCTTT.

The V and J genes are TRBV6-1 and TRBJ2-7; the D is unclear. CDR3 size: 13 residues. Per germline, CDR1 MNHNS and CDR2 SASEGT. Trimming shortened V by 0 bases and J by 3 bases, and 6 bases separated the two germline ends. This CDR3 is CASSEANGYEQYF. CDR3 DNA sequence: TGTGCCAGCAGTGAAGCAAACGGCTACGAGCAGTACTTC.

For the CDR3, the DNA is TGCGCCAGCAGCAAACTAGCGGGACTGAACGAGCAGTACTTC. This codes for CASSKLAGLNEQYF. The chain carries TRBV5-1 and TRBJ2-7, with TRBD2 matching over 10 bases. The CDR3 runs to 14 residues. The ends lost 4 bases at V and 5 bases at J; junction bases unmatched: 6. CDR1 and CDR2 (germline): SGHRS, YFSETQ. Full variable domain (missing parts from reference TRBV5-1 and TRBJ2-7): KAGVTQTPRYLIKTRGQQVTLSCSPISGHRSVSWYQQTPGQGLQFLFEYFSETQRNKGNFPGRFSGRQFSNSRSEMNVSTLELGDSALYLCASSKLAGLNEQYFGPGTRLTVT.

In this sample, this clone turned up once. At one boundary the junction diverges from the germline segment, which might be a read error. The rearrangement links TRBV7-2 to TRBJ1-2; 8 bases agree with TRBD1. The CDR3 is 16 amino acids. Germline V gene lookup returns CDR1 SGHTA and CDR2 FQGNSA. The CDR3 is CASSPTGGVVNYGYTF. The CDR3 DNA is TGCGCCAGCAGCCCAACAGGGGGAGTAGTTAACTATGGCTACACCTTC. The variable domain in full, with the rest retrieved from reference TRBV7-2 and TRBJ1-2, is GAGVSQSPSNKVTEKGKDVELRCDPISGHTALYWYRQSLGQGLEFLIYFQGNSAPDKSGLPSDRFSAERTGGSVSTLTIQRTQQEDSAVYLCASSPTGGVVNYGYTFGSGTRLTVV.